Listed below are T cell receptor beta chains from one sample, sequenced in a study of blood T cell repertoires in COVID-19. Profiling relied on immunoSEQ multiplex PCR, and the TCRdb table lists in-frame clones only, not all of them. The table has some 350,000 clones, 87% seen once; the top ten hold approximately 3%. The specimen sequenced was PBMCs or T cells enriched from blood (not recorded which). The receptors shown here come from a woman between 25 and 40 years old who had recovered from COVID-19. CDR3s include the opening cysteine and the closing phenylalanine or tryptophan. The order of the fields is clone size, D gene, J gene, V gene, CDR3 DNA, CDR3 protein. D genes are given only for firm matches. The size field is filled for only some rows; it gives once, few, many or a size class.

clone size: -; D gene: -; J gene: TRBJ2-1; V gene: TRBV9; CDR3 DNA: TGTGCCAGCAGCGTAGCAGCCCAGGGGAACTACAATGAGCAGTTCTTC; CDR3 protein: CASSVAAQGNYNEQFF
clone size: -; D gene: -; J gene: TRBJ2-5; V gene: TRBV12-3/TRBV12-4; CDR3 DNA: TGTGCCAGCAGCCCGACGGGTTCAGAGACCCAGTACTTC; CDR3 protein: CASSPTGSETQYF
clone size: -; D gene: TRBD2; J gene: TRBJ2-1; V gene: TRBV3-1/TRBV3-2; CDR3 DNA: TGTGCCAGCAGTCAAGGGCGCGGGAGTTGGAATGAGCAGTTCTTC; CDR3 protein: CASSQGRGSWNEQFF
clone size: -; D gene: TRBD1; J gene: TRBJ2-7; V gene: TRBV28; CDR3 DNA: TGTGCCAGCAGACCCGGGACAGGACACTACGAGCAGTACTTC; CDR3 protein: CASRPGTGHYEQYF
clone size: -; D gene: -; J gene: TRBJ2-3; V gene: TRBV20-1; CDR3 DNA: TGCAGTGCTAGAGTCCCCAATACGCAGTATTTT; CDR3 protein: CSARVPNTQYF
clone size: -; D gene: TRBD1; J gene: TRBJ1-5; V gene: TRBV19; CDR3 DNA: TGTGCCAGTAGTTTTAATGTGGACAGGAGCAATCAGCCCCAGCATTTT; CDR3 protein: CASSFNVDRSNQPQHF
clone size: -; D gene: -; J gene: TRBJ2-2; V gene: TRBV13; CDR3 DNA: TGTGCCAGCAGCCTAGAGGGGTCCAACACCGGGGAGCTGTTTTTT; CDR3 protein: CASSLEGSNTGELFF
clone size: few; D gene: -; J gene: TRBJ1-5; V gene: TRBV9; CDR3 DNA: TGTGCCAGCAGCGTAGCCTCGAATCAGCCCCAGCATTTT; CDR3 protein: CASSVASNQPQHF
clone size: -; D gene: -; J gene: TRBJ1-5; V gene: TRBV24-1; CDR3 DNA: TGTGCCACCAGTGAGCGCTCAAGACAGCCCCAGCATTTT; CDR3 protein: CATSERSRQPQHF
clone size: once; D gene: -; J gene: TRBJ1-1; V gene: TRBV19; CDR3 DNA: TGTGCCAGTAGTAGGGGAGGCAGGAACACTGAAGCTTTCTTT; CDR3 protein: CASSRGGRNTEAFF
clone size: -; D gene: TRBD2; J gene: TRBJ2-5; V gene: TRBV5-1; CDR3 DNA: TGCGCCAGCAGCCCCGACCCGGGGGGTCAAGAGACCCAGTACTTC; CDR3 protein: CASSPDPGGQETQYF
clone size: -; D gene: -; J gene: TRBJ2-6; V gene: TRBV7-2; CDR3 DNA: TGTGCCAGCAGCCCCACGACAGCCTCTGGGGCCAACGTCCTGACTTTC; CDR3 protein: CASSPTTASGANVLTF
clone size: few; D gene: -; J gene: TRBJ2-3; V gene: TRBV5-1; CDR3 DNA: TGCGCCAGCAGCCGGGGCGTGAGGGGAGGCGAGACAGATACGCAGTATTTT; CDR3 protein: CASSRGVRGGETDTQYF
clone size: -; D gene: TRBD2; J gene: TRBJ2-1; V gene: TRBV30; CDR3 DNA: TGTGCCTGGTGGGGGACTAGCGAGATTGAGCAGTTCTTC; CDR3 protein: CAWWGTSEIEQFF
clone size: few; D gene: TRBD1; J gene: TRBJ1-4; V gene: TRBV5-1; CDR3 DNA: TGCGCCAGCAGCGATACAGGGGTAACTAATGAAAAACTGTTTTTT; CDR3 protein: CASSDTGVTNEKLFF
clone size: -; D gene: -; J gene: TRBJ2-7; V gene: TRBV28; CDR3 DNA: TGTGCCAGCAGTTTATCTGCGGGGTTCTACGAGCAGTACTTC; CDR3 protein: CASSLSAGFYEQYF
clone size: -; D gene: TRBD1; J gene: TRBJ2-5; V gene: TRBV7-9; CDR3 DNA: TGTGCCAGCAGCCTATCCGGGACAGAAGAGACCCAGTACTTC; CDR3 protein: CASSLSGTEETQYF